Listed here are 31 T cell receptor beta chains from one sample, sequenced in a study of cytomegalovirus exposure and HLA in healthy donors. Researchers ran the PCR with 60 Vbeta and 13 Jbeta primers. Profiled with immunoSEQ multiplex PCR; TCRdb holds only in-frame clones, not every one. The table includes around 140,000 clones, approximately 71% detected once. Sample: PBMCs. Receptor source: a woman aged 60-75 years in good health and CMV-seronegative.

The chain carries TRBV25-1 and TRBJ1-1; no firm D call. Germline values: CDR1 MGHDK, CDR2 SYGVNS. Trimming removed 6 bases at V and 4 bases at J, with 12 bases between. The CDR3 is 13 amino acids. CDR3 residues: CASRTSRSTEAFF. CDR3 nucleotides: TGTGCCAGCAGAACCAGCCGGAGCACTGAAGCTTTCTTT.

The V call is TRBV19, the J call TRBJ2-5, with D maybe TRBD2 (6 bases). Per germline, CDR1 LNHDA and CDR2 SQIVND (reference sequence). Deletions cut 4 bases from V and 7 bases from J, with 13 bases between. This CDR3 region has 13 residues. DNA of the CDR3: TGTGCCAGTAGTACGGGACTTGTGGGGACCCAGTACTTC. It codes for CASSTGLVGTQYF.

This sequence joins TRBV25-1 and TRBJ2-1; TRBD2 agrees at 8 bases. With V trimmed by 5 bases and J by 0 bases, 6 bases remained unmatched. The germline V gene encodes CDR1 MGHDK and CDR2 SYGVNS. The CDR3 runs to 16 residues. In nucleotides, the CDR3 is TGTGCCAGCAGTTCGCTTAGCGGGAACTCCTACAATGAGCAGTTCTTC. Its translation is CASSSLSGNSYNEQFF. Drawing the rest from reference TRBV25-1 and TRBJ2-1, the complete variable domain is EADIYQTPRYLVIGTGKKITLECSQTMGHDKMYWYQQDPGMELHLIHYSYGVNSTEKGDLSSESTVSRIRTEHFPLTLESARPSHTSQYLCASSSLSGNSYNEQFFGPGTRLTVL.

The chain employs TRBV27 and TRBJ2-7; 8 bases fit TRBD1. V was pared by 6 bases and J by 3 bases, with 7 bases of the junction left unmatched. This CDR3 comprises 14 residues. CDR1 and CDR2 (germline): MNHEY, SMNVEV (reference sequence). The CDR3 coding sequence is TGTGCCAGCAGAGACAGGGGAAGCCACTACGAGCAGTACTTC. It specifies CASRDRGSHYEQYF.

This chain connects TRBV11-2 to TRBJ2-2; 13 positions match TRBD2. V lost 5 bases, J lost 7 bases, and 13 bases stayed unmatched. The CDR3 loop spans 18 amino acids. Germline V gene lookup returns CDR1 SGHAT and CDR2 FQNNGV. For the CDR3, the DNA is TGTGCCAGCAGCCTCACCCAACTAGCGGGAGGGTGGGGCGGGGAGCTGTTTTTT. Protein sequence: CASSLTQLAGGWGGELFF.

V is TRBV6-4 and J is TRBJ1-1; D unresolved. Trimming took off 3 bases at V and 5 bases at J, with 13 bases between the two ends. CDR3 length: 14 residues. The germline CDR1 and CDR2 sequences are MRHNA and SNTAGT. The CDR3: CASSDPPWATEAFF. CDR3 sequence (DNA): TGTGCCAGCAGTGATCCCCCTTGGGCGACTGAAGCTTTCTTT.

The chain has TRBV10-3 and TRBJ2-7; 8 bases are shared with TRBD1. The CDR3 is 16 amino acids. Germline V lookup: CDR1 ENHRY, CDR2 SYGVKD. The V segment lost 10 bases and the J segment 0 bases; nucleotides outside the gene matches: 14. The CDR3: CATSGTGDSFSYEQYF. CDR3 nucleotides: TGTGCCACGTCCGGGACAGGCGATTCCTTCTCCTACGAGCAGTACTTC.

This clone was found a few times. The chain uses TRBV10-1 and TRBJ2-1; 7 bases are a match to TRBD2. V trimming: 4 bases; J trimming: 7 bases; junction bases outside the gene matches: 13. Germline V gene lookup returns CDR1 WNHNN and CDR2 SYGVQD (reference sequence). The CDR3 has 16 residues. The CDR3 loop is CASSAGLVSGLNEQFF. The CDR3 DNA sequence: TGCGCCAGCAGTGCTGGACTAGTTTCGGGACTTAATGAGCAGTTCTTC.

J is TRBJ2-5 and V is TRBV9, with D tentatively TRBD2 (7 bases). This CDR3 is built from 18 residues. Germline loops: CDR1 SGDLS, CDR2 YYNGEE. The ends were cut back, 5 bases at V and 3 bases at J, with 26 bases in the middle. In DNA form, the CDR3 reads TGTGCCAGCAGTCATTCCCTTGTTAGGGGGAGGGTTGAAGAGACCCAGTACTTC. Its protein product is CASSHSLVRGRVEETQYF.

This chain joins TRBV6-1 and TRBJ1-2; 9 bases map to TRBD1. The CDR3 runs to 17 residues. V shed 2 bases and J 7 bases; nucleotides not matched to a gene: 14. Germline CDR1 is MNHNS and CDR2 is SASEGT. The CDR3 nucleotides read TGTGCCAGCAGTGAAAGGGGGGCGACAGGGGGAAGTTTTGGCTACACCTTC. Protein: CASSERGATGGSFGYTF.

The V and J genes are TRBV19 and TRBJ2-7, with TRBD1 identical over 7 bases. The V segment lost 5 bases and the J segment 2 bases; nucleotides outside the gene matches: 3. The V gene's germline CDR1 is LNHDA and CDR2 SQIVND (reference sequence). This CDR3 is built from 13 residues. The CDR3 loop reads CASSVGQTYEQYF. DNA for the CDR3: TGTGCCAGTAGTGTGGGACAGACCTACGAGCAGTACTTC.

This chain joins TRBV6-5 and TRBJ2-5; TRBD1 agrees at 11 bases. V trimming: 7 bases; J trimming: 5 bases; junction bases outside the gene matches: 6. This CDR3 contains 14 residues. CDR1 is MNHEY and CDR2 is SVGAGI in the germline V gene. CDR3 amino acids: CASTRTGGRETQYF. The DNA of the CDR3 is TGTGCCAGCACCCGGACAGGGGGCCGGGAGACCCAGTACTTC.

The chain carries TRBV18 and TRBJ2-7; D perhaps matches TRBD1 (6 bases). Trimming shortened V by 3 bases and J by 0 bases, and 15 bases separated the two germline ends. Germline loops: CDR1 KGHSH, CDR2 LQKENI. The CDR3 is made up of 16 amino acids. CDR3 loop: CASSPTRGRGSYEQYF. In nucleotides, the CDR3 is TGTGCCAGCTCACCTACCCGGGGCAGGGGCTCCTACGAGCAGTACTTC.

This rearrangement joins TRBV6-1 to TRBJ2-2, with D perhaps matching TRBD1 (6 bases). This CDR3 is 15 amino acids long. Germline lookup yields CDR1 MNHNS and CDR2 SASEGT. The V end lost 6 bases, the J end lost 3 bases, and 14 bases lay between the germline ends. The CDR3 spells CASSTGQSYTGELFF. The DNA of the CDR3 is TGTGCCAGCAGCACTGGACAGAGCTACACCGGGGAGCTGTTTTTT.

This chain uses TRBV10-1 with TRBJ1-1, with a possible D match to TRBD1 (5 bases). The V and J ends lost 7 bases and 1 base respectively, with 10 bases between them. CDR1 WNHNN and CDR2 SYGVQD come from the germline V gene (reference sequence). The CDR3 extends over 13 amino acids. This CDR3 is CASTPDKNTEAFF. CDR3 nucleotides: TGCGCCAGCACTCCGGACAAGAACACTGAAGCTTTCTTT.

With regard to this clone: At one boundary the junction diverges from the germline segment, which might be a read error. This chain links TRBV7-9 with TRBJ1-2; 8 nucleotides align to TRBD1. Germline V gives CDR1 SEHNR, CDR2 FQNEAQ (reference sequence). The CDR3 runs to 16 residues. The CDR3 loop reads CSSSSLAGTGFYGYTF. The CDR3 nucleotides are TGTTCCAGCAGCTCCCTCGCTGGGACAGGCTTTTATGGCTACACCTTC.

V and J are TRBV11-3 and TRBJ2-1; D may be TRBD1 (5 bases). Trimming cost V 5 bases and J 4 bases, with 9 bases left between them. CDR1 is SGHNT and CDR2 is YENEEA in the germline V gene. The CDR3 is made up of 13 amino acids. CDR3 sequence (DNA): TGTGCCAGCAGCCAGACAGAATACAATGAGCAGTTCTTC. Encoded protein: CASSQTEYNEQFF. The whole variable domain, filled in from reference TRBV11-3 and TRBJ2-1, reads EAGVVQSPRYKIIEKKQPVAFWCNPISGHNTLYWYLQNLGQGPELLIRYENEEAVDDSQLPKDRFSAERLKGVDSTLKIQPAELGDSAVYLCASSQTEYNEQFFGPGTRLTVL.

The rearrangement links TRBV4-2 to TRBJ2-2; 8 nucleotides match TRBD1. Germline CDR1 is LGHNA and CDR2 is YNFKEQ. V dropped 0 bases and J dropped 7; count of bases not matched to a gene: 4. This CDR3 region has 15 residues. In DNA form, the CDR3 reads TGTGCCAGCAGCCAAGATCTAGGGACAGGCGGGGAGCTGTTTTTT. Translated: CASSQDLGTGGELFF.

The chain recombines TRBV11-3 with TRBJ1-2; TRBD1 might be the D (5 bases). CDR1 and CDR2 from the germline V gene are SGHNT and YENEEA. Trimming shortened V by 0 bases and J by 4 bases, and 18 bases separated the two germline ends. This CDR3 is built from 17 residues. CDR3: CASSLDHSGGRRYGYTF. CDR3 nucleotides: TGTGCCAGCAGCTTAGATCATTCGGGGGGTAGACGCTATGGCTACACCTTC. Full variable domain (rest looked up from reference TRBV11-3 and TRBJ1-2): EAGVVQSPRYKIIEKKQPVAFWCNPISGHNTLYWYLQNLGQGPELLIRYENEEAVDDSQLPKDRFSAERLKGVDSTLKIQPAELGDSAVYLCASSLDHSGGRRYGYTFGSGTRLTVV.

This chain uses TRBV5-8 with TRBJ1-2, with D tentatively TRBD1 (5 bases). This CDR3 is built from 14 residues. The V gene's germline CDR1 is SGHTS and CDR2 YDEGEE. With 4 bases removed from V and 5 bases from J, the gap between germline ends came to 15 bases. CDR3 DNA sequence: TGTGCCAGCAGCCAGATCAGGGCGGGGTATGGCTACACCTTC. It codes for CASSQIRAGYGYTF.

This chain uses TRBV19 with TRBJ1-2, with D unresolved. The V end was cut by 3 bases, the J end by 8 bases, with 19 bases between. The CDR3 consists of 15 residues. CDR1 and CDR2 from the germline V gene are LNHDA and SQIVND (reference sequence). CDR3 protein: CASSINRGSHPGYTF. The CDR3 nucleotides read TGTGCCAGTAGTATTAATCGGGGATCGCATCCGGGCTACACCTTC.

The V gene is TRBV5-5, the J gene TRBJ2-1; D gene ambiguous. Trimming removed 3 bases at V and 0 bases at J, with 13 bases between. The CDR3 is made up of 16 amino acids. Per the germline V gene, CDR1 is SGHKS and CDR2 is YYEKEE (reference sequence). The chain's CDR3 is CASSSAPLSSYNEQFF. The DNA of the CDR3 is TGTGCCAGCAGCTCTGCCCCGCTAAGCTCCTACAATGAGCAGTTCTTC.

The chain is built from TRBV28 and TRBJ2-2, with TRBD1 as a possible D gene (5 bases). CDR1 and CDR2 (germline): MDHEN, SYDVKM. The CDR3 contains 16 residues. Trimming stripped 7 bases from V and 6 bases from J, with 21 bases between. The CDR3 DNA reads TGTGCCAGCATCAACACATGGACACAAAGCCCCGGGGAGCTGTTTTTT. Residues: CASINTWTQSPGELFF.

CDR3 loop: CASSLEPSGGANPNNEQFF. In DNA, the CDR3 is TGCGCCAGCAGCTTGGAACCTAGCGGGGGGGCCAACCCAAACAATGAGCAGTTCTTC. The chain links TRBV5-1 to TRBJ2-1, with 12 positions matching TRBD2. The germline CDR1 and CDR2 sequences are SGHRS and YFSETQ. The J segment lost 5 bases and the V segment lost 0 bases, leaving 12 bases of the junction unmatched. The CDR3 loop spans 19 amino acids.

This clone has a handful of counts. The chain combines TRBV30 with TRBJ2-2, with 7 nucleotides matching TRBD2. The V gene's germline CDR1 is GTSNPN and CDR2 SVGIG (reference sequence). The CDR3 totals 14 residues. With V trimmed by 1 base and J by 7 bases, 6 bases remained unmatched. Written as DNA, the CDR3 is TGTGCCTGGAGTGCTAGCGGAGGAATCGGGGAGCTGTTTTTT. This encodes CAWSASGGIGELFF. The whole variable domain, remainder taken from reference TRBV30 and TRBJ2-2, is SQTIHQWPATLVQPVGSPLSLECTVEGTSNPNLYWYRQAAGRGLQLLFYSVGIGQISSEVPQNLSASRPQDRQFILSSKKLLLSDSGFYLCAWSASGGIGELFFGEGSRLTVL.

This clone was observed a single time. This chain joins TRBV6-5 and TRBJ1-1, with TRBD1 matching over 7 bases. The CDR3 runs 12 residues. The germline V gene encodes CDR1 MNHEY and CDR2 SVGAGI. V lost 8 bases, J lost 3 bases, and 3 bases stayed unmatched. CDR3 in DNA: TGTGCCAGCCGACAGGGCTACACTGAAGCTTTCTTT. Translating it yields CASRQGYTEAFF.

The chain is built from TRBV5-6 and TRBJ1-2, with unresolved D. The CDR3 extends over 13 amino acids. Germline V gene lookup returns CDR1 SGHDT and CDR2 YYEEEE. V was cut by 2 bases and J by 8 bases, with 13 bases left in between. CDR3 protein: CASSFREFQGYTF. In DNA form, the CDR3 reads TGTGCCAGCAGCTTTAGGGAGTTTCAGGGCTACACCTTC.

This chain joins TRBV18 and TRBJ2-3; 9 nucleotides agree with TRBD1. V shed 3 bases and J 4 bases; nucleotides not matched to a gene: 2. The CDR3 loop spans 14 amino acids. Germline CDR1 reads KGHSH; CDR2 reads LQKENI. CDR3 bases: TGTGCCAGCTCACCGGGACAGGGTTCAGATACGCAGTATTTT. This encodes CASSPGQGSDTQYF.

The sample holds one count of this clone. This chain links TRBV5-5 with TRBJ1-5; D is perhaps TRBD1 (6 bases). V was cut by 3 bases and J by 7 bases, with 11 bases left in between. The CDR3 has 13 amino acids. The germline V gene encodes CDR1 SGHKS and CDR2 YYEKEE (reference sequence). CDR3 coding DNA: TGTGCCAGCAGCTCTACAGGGATCCAGCCCCAGCATTTT. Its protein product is CASSSTGIQPQHF.

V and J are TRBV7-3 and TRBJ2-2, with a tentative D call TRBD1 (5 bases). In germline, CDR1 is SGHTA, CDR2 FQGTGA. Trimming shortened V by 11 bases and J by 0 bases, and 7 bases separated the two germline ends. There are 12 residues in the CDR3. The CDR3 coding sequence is TGTGCCGCCAGGGCGAACACCGGGGAGCTGTTTTTT. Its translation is CAARANTGELFF. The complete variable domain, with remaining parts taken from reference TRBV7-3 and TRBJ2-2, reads GAGVSQTPSNKVTEKGKYVELRCDPISGHTALYWYRQSLGQGPEFLIYFQGTGAADDSGLPNDRFFAVRPEGSVSTLKIQRTERGDSAVYLCAARANTGELFFGEGSRLTVL.

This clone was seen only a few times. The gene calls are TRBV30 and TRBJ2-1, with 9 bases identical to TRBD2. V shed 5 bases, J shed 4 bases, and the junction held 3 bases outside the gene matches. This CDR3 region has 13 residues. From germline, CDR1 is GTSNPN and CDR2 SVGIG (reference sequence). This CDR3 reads CAWEAGGYNEQFF. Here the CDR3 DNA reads TGTGCCTGGGAGGCGGGGGGGTACAATGAGCAGTTCTTC. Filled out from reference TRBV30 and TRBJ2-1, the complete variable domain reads SQTIHQWPATLVQPVGSPLSLECTVEGTSNPNLYWYRQAAGRGLQLLFYSVGIGQISSEVPQNLSASRPQDRQFILSSKKLLLSDSGFYLCAWEAGGYNEQFFGPGTRLTVL.